The 29 T cell receptor beta chains given below trace back to one sample, sequenced in a study of a mutant IDH1 vaccine in newly diagnosed glioma. The data were produced by immunoSEQ multiplex PCR, yet TCRdb's version contains in-frame clones alone and is incomplete. This table has some 26,000 clones, about 70% appearing once. Sample time point: week 11, during vaccination. What each vaccine dose contained was 300 ug of mutant IDH1 20-mer peptide, accompanied by topical imiquimod. Antigen specificity for these receptors is unknown. The sequenced sample was peripheral blood mononuclear cells (PBMCs), obtained from a glioma patient whose treatment included an IDH1 peptide vaccine. All receptors come from a man aged 18-30 years with glioma. Some clones in this sample may be carry-over from other donors' samples.

The chain has TRBV30 and TRBJ1-3, with a tentative D call TRBD1 (6 bases). Germline-derived CDR1 and CDR2 are GTSNPN and SVGIG (reference sequence). Trimming cost V 0 bases and J 8 bases, with 8 bases left between them. This CDR3 is built from 12 residues. CDR3 nucleotide sequence: TGTGCCTGGAGTGTGGGGGCCTACACCATATATTTT. Residues: CAWSVGAYTIYF.

The CDR3 nucleotides are TGTGCCAGCAGCCCCTCCCCCCCAAATGAAAAACTGTTTTTT. This sequence encodes CASSPSPPNEKLFF. The J gene is TRBJ1-4, the V gene TRBV7-9; D is ambiguous. CDR3 length equals 14 residues. Germline CDR1 and CDR2: SEHNR and FQNEAQ (reference sequence). Between the trimmed V and J ends, which lost 5 bases and 5 bases, there was a span of 12 bases.

This chain links TRBV7-2 with TRBJ2-7, with 7 nucleotides matching TRBD2. The germline V gene has CDR1 SGHTA and CDR2 FQGNSA. The CDR3 has 13 amino acids. The trim removed 4 bases at V and 2 bases at J, leaving 2 bases unmatched. CDR3: CASSSGLAYEQYF. The CDR3 DNA reads as TGTGCCAGCAGCTCAGGACTAGCCTACGAGCAGTACTTC.

This clone was seen a few times. This chain links TRBV27 with TRBJ1-1; no firm D call. Per germline, CDR1 MNHEY and CDR2 SMNVEV (reference sequence). The V end was cut by 2 bases, the J end by 2 bases, with 6 bases between. This CDR3 spans 13 amino acids. This CDR3 reads CASSLVINTEAFF. CDR3 in DNA: TGTGCCAGCAGTTTAGTAATAAACACTGAAGCTTTCTTT.

The rearrangement uses TRBV30 and TRBJ1-3; D remains ambiguous. The CDR3 length is 14 residues. Germline V gene sequence: CDR1 GTSNPN, CDR2 SVGIG (reference sequence). Trimming left V 1 base short and J 4 bases short, with 11 bases between. DNA of the CDR3: TGTGCCTGGAGTGGCGGGAGGAGCGGAAACACCATATATTTT. Translation gives CAWSGGRSGNTIYF. Looking up the rest from reference TRBV30 and TRBJ1-3 gives the full variable domain: SQTIHQWPATLVQPVGSPLSLECTVEGTSNPNLYWYRQAAGRGLQLLFYSVGIGQISSEVPQNLSASRPQDRQFILSSKKLLLSDSGFYLCAWSGGRSGNTIYFGEGSWLTVV.

This clone was counted a few times. This sequence joins TRBV2 and TRBJ1-1, with 7 bases fitting TRBD1. This CDR3 is 12 amino acids long. CDR1 and CDR2 from the germline V gene are SNHLY and FYNNEI. V dropped 9 bases and J dropped 1; count of bases not matched to a gene: 2. For the CDR3, the DNA is TGTGCCAGTAACAGGGGGAACACTGAAGCTTTCTTT. Protein sequence: CASNRGNTEAFF.

This clone came up once. The chain recombines TRBV7-2 with TRBJ1-5; D gene uncertain. Germline CDR1 SGHTA, CDR2 FQGNSA. V was trimmed by 5 bases and J by 1 base, leaving 9 bases between them. This CDR3 is 14 amino acids long. The CDR3 bases are TGTGCCAGCAGCCCCGGCGGCAGCAATCAGCCCCAGCATTTT. The encoded protein is CASSPGGSNQPQHF.

The chain has TRBV2 and TRBJ1-5; 9 nucleotides match TRBD1. V lost 6 bases and J lost 1; bases outside the gene matches: 7. CDR1 is SNHLY, CDR2 FYNNEI, per germline. The CDR3 is made up of 16 amino acids. The chain's CDR3 is CASRGTGQVSNQPQHF. CDR3 coding DNA: TGTGCCAGCAGGGGGACAGGGCAAGTCAGCAATCAGCCCCAGCATTTT.

The genes are TRBV10-3 and TRBJ1-1; a weak D match, TRBD1 (6 bases). The CDR3 runs 15 residues. CDR1 is ENHRY, CDR2 SYGVKD, per germline. V was cut by 5 bases and J by 1 base, with 14 bases left in between. The CDR3 bases are TGTGCCATCAGTCAAAACAGGGTTACGAACACTGAAGCTTTCTTT. Amino acid sequence: CAISQNRVTNTEAFF.

The chain links TRBV7-8 to TRBJ2-7, with D perhaps being TRBD1 or TRBD2 (5 bases each). Germline lookup yields CDR1 SGHVS and CDR2 FQNEAQ. This CDR3 region has 13 residues. Trimming took 5 bases from V and 3 from J, leaving 11 bases between them. The CDR3 protein is CASSPGAGYEQYF. In DNA, the CDR3 is TGTGCCAGCAGCCCCGGGGCCGGCTACGAGCAGTACTTC.

J is TRBJ1-3 and V is TRBV7-2; 8 bases align to TRBD1. Losses at the gene ends were 6 bases for V and 0 bases for J; bases not matched to a gene: 4. The CDR3 consists of 15 residues. Per the germline V gene, CDR1 is SGHTA and CDR2 is FQGNSA. Here the CDR3 reads CASRFGQGSGNTIYF. CDR3 in DNA: TGTGCCAGCAGATTCGGACAGGGCTCTGGAAACACCATATATTTT.

This clone appeared a single time. The chain couples TRBV6-1 to TRBJ1-1; maybe TRBD1 (5 bases). The CDR3 sequence is 13 residues long. The V end was cut by 4 bases, the J end by 1 base, with 7 bases between. The V gene's germline CDR1 is MNHNS and CDR2 SASEGT. CDR3 sequence reads: CASSATANTEAFF. The CDR3, as DNA: TGTGCCAGCAGTGCGACAGCGAACACTGAAGCTTTCTTT.

This chain connects TRBV5-6 to TRBJ2-7; D may be TRBD2 (5 bases). Germline V lookup: CDR1 SGHDT, CDR2 YYEEEE. This CDR3 contains 13 residues. Trimming took 2 bases from V and 0 from J, leaving 6 bases between them. The DNA of the CDR3 is TGTGCCAGCAGCTTAGGGAGCTCCTACGAGCAGTACTTC. The encoded protein is CASSLGSSYEQYF.

This clone appeared once. The V call is TRBV9, the J call TRBJ2-3; 7 bases match TRBD2. The CDR3 has 16 residues. Germline lookup yields CDR1 SGDLS and CDR2 YYNGEE. Germline trimming cut 0 bases from V and 2 bases from J; bases unmatched to any gene: 6. CDR3 nucleotide sequence: TGTGCCAGCAGCGTAGCTCCTAGCGGAGTCACAGATACGCAGTATTTT. Amino acids: CASSVAPSGVTDTQYF.

The chain employs TRBV5-1 and TRBJ1-1; 8 positions agree with TRBD1. From germline, CDR1 is SGHRS and CDR2 YFSETQ. J was trimmed by 10 bases and V by 0 bases; bases with no gene match: 20. CDR3 length equals 18 residues. The CDR3 DNA sequence: TGCGCCAGCAGCTTGGCCCCAGGACAGGGCCTTTTATTGTGGGGAGCTTTCTTT. It specifies CASSLAPGQGLLLWGAFF.

This clone was seen a few times. The genes are TRBV9 and TRBJ1-3; D possibly corresponds to TRBD1 (6 bases). The germline CDR1 and CDR2 sequences are SGDLS and YYNGEE. V was clipped by 7 bases and J by 0 bases, with 17 bases between them. This CDR3 has 16 amino acids. CDR3 amino acids: CASGPQGPNSGNTIYF. DNA for the CDR3: TGTGCCAGCGGCCCCCAGGGGCCGAACTCTGGAAACACCATATATTTT. Filled out from reference TRBV9 and TRBJ1-3, the complete variable domain reads DSGVTQTPKHLITATGQRVTLRCSPRSGDLSVYWYQQSLDQGLQFLIQYYNGEERAKGNILERFSAQQFPDLHSELNLSSLELGDSALYFCASGPQGPNSGNTIYFGEGSWLTVV.

The rearrangement joins TRBV7-9 to TRBJ1-1; 11 bases are a match to TRBD1. Germline trimming cut 5 bases from V and 8 bases from J; bases unmatched to any gene: 7. The CDR3 is made up of 14 amino acids. CDR1 is SEHNR, CDR2 FQNEAQ, per germline (reference sequence). This chain's CDR3 is CASSPRGQGGEAFF. Written as DNA, the CDR3 is TGTGCCAGCAGCCCCCGGGGACAGGGGGGCGAAGCTTTCTTT.

This clone came up a few times. V and J are TRBV4-3 and TRBJ1-1; D is uncertain. With 1 base removed from V and 0 bases from J, the gap between germline ends came to 9 bases. Germline CDR1 is LGHNA and CDR2 is YSLEER. This CDR3 is built from 15 residues. CDR3 loop: CASSQVADMNTEAFF. CDR3 sequence (DNA): TGCGCCAGCAGCCAAGTGGCAGATATGAACACTGAAGCTTTCTTT.

The J gene is TRBJ1-5, the V gene TRBV5-1; a possible D gene is TRBD1 (5 bases). Germline V gene lookup returns CDR1 SGHRS and CDR2 YFSETQ. The CDR3 sequence is 14 residues long. The V and J ends lost 2 bases and 3 bases respectively, with 9 bases between them. The CDR3 region is CASSFDSFNQPQHF. CDR3 sequence (DNA): TGCGCCAGCAGCTTCGACAGCTTCAATCAGCCCCAGCATTTT. Supplemented by reference TRBV5-1 and TRBJ1-5, the full variable domain reads KAGVTQTPRYLIKTRGQQVTLSCSPISGHRSVSWYQQTPGQGLQFLFEYFSETQRNKGNFPGRFSGRQFSNSRSEMNVSTLELGDSALYLCASSFDSFNQPQHFGDGTRLSIL.

The rearrangement joins TRBV7-2 to TRBJ1-5, with 9 bases identical to TRBD1. The length of the CDR3 is 15 residues. V shed 5 bases, J shed 6 bases, and the junction held 8 bases outside the gene matches. Germline V CDR1 and CDR2: SGHTA, FQGNSA. The CDR3: CASSNGQGWIQPQHF. The CDR3 coding sequence is TGTGCCAGCAGCAATGGACAGGGGTGGATTCAGCCCCAGCATTTT.

Points on this clone: A junction boundary mismatches the germline segment, possibly from a read error. The chain has TRBV5-4 and TRBJ2-7; TRBD2 matches 9 bases. Germline V gene sequence: CDR1 SGHNT, CDR2 YYREEE (reference sequence). This CDR3 is built from 15 residues. The CDR3 protein is CASSQQRGVSHEQYF. Here the CDR3 DNA reads TGTGCCAGCAGCCAACAGCGGGGGGTCTCCCACGAGCAGTACTTC.

This chain connects TRBV30 to TRBJ2-1; D remains unclear. The germline V and J ends were trimmed by 3 bases and 2 bases, with 8 bases remaining between them. The CDR3 runs 13 residues. Germline assignment: CDR1 GTSNPN and CDR2 SVGIG (reference sequence). The CDR3 here is CAWREWAYNEQFF. The CDR3, as DNA: TGTGCCTGGAGGGAGTGGGCCTACAATGAGCAGTTCTTC.

This sequence joins TRBV2 and TRBJ2-7, with 7 bases aligning to TRBD2. CDR3 length equals 16 residues. Germline V lookup: CDR1 SNHLY, CDR2 FYNNEI. V was clipped by 1 base and J by 6 bases; unmatched bases: 12. CDR3 sequence reads: CASSEGGGARSTEQYF. As DNA, the CDR3 is TGTGCCAGCAGTGAAGGGGGGGGTGCGAGGAGTACCGAGCAGTACTTC.

V gene TRBV5-1 combines with J gene TRBJ1-1; D remains unclear. Trimming left V 0 bases short and J 2 bases short, with 14 bases between. The CDR3 has 16 amino acids. The V gene's germline CDR1 is SGHRS and CDR2 YFSETQ. DNA of the CDR3: TGCGCCAGCAGCTTGGGTCCGGGGAGCTTAAACACTGAAGCTTTCTTT. Translation: CASSLGPGSLNTEAFF.

J is TRBJ2-1 and V is TRBV19, with D possibly matching TRBD1 (6 bases). This CDR3 has 14 amino acids. The germline CDR1 and CDR2 sequences are LNHDA and SQIVND (reference sequence). Trimming pared 5 bases from V and 1 base from J, leaving 9 bases between. The CDR3 region has the DNA TGTGCCAGTAGTTACAGGGTATCCTACAATGAGCAGTTCTTC. It is translated as CASSYRVSYNEQFF.

The gene calls are TRBV4-3 and TRBJ2-1, with TRBD2 matching 7 bases. Germline CDR1 reads LGHNA; CDR2 reads YSLEER. V lost 4 bases to trimming and J lost 4 bases; unmatched junction nucleotides: 7. The CDR3 has 15 amino acids. The CDR3 reads CASSPSGGPYNEQFF. The DNA of the CDR3 is TGCGCCAGCAGCCCGTCGGGAGGTCCGTACAATGAGCAGTTCTTC.

This clone was observed a single time. The V and J genes are TRBV7-2 and TRBJ2-7, with 8 bases lining up with TRBD1. The trim removed 3 bases at V and 3 bases at J, leaving 7 bases unmatched. Germline CDR1 SGHTA, CDR2 FQGNSA. The CDR3 is made up of 15 amino acids. The CDR3: CASSFQTGVFYEQYF. In DNA, the CDR3 is TGTGCCAGCAGCTTTCAGACAGGGGTCTTCTACGAGCAGTACTTC.

The gene calls are TRBV15 and TRBJ1-1; possibly TRBD1 for D (6 bases). Germline CDR1 LNHNV, CDR2 YYDKDF (reference sequence). V lost 2 bases to trimming and J lost 1 base, with 17 bases between them. CDR3 length: 17 residues. The CDR3 loop is CATSRIRDNRRNTEAFF. As DNA, the CDR3 is TGTGCCACCAGCAGAATCCGGGACAACCGTCGGAACACTGAAGCTTTCTTT. The full variable domain, in which reference TRBV15 and TRBJ1-1 provide the parts outside the CDR3, is DAMVIQNPRYQVTQFGKPVTLSCSQTLNHNVMYWYQQKSSQAPKLLFHYYDKDFNNEADTPDNFQSRRPNTSFCFLDIRSPGLGDTAMYLCATSRIRDNRRNTEAFFGQGTRLTVV.

The chain employs TRBV7-8 and TRBJ1-5; possible D gene TRBD1, 6 bases. This CDR3 has 16 amino acids. Between the trimmed V and J ends, which lost 8 bases and 4 bases, there was a span of 21 bases. Germline lookup yields CDR1 SGHVS and CDR2 FQNEAQ. CDR3 in amino acids: CASQMGTTVGNQPQHF. CDR3 in DNA: TGTGCCAGCCAAATGGGGACAACCGTGGGGAATCAGCCCCAGCATTTT.